This T cell receptor beta chain was documented in a study of molecular identifiers for immune sequencing clone quantification. The V gene's germline CDR1 is SNHLY and CDR2 FYNNEI. V shed 6 bases and J shed 1 base, with 9 bases lying between them. The CDR3 has 13 amino acids. The table lists this clonotype with many counts. From the PCR reads, TCRdb called clonotypes with MiXCR, one entry per CDR3 protein. Of approximately 97,000 distinct CDR3 sequences in the sample, roughly a quarter were seen once. The genes are TRBV2 and TRBJ1-1, with a tentative D call TRBD1 (6 bases). The sequenced sample consisted of naive CD8+ T cells from blood, with Jurkat cell RNA spiked in. The subset denotes: FACS-sorted CD8+CD4-CCR7+CD45RA+ naive T cells. This receptor was taken from a human donor in good health. Some libraries in this study had Jurkat cell RNA spiked in. The CDR3 DNA reads as TGTGCCAGCAGGATGGACAGGAACACTGAAGCTTTCTTT. Translating gives CASRMDRNTEAFF.